The clone carrying this TCR beta chain was counted between two and nine times. Its antigen is still unknown. These data come from a study of cytomegalovirus exposure and HLA in healthy donors. General study findings and limits: Cytomegalovirus-associated status was assigned to some 160 TCR beta chains. Reports credit the classifier with highly specific, highly sensitive diagnosis of cytomegalovirus status. Presence/absence analyses treated sequencing depth as roughly uniform across donors. Fewer N-insertions (relative to the approximately 700-donor mean) were reportedly seen in an Asian-associated ancestry cluster in a later analysis.

The CDR3 has 18 residues. The germline CDR1 and CDR2 sequences are SGDLS and YYNGEE. With 0 bases clipped from V and 3 bases from J, the junction kept 9 bases outside the gene matches. PCR was performed using 60 Vbeta and 13 Jbeta primers. Sequencing was performed with immunoSEQ multiplex PCR; in TCRdb, only in-frame clones are kept and a portion is missing. The repertoire has over 60,000 clones, around 66% of them found once; the top ten carry 13% to 15%. This receptor was taken from a male donor in good health and CMV-seropositive. Sequenced: PBMCs. This sequence joins TRBV9 and TRBJ1-2; TRBD1 aligns across 12 bases. This chain's CDR3 is CASSVGSGTGGVHYGYTF. Here the CDR3 DNA reads TGTGCCAGCAGCGTAGGTAGTGGGACAGGGGGCGTTCACTATGGCTACACCTTC. The complete variable domain, with remaining parts taken from reference TRBV9 and TRBJ1-2, reads DSGVTQTPKHLITATGQRVTLRCSPRSGDLSVYWYQQSLDQGLQFLIQYYNGEERAKGNILERFSAQQFPDLHSELNLSSLELGDSALYFCASSVGSGTGGVHYGYTFGSGTRLTVV.